The sequence of this T cell receptor (beta chain) was determined in a study of tumour-infiltrating T cells in Burkitt lymphoma. For the study at large: Repertoire clonality predicted overall and progression-free survival.

Libraries were prepared by immunoSEQ multiplex PCR; TCRdb keeps only in-frame clonotypes and omits some of them. The sample has 4,000 to 6,000 clones, around 9.9% seen once; the top ten hold approximately 2%. The CDR3 spans 11 residues. The germline gives CDR1 LNHDA, CDR2 SQIVND (reference sequence). V was trimmed by 6 bases and J by 6 bases, leaving 8 bases between them. This clone was counted only a few times. The sequence was obtained from a human donor with diffuse large B-cell lymphoma. This chain links TRBV19 with TRBJ2-5; no reliable D call. The sample taken for sequencing was tumor tissue. The CDR3 is CASSESKTQYF. The CDR3 DNA reads as TGTGCCAGTAGCGAAAGTAAGACCCAGTACTTC.